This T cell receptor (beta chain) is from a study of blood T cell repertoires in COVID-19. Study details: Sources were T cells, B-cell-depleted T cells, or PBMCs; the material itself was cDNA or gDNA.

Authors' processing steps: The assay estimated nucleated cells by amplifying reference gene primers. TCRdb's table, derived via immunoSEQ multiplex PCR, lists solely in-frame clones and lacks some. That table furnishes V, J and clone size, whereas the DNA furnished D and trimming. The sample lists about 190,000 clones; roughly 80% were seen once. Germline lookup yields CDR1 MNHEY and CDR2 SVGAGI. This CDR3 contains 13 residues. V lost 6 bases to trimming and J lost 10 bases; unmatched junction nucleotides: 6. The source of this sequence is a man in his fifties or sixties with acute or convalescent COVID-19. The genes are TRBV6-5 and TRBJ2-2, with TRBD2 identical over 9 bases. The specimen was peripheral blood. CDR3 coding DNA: TGTGCCAGCAGCGTCTTAGCGGGGGAGGAGCTGTTTTTT. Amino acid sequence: CASSVLAGEELFF.